The T cell receptor (beta chain) under discussion was sequenced for a study of STAT3 mutations in large granular lymphocyte leukemia. Study-level information: Roughly half of the longitudinally sequenced T-LGLL patients carried detectable canonical activating STAT3 mutations. Notes on the study in general: Sampling intervals varied between patients and samples. Every T-LGLL patient had at least one immunodominant TCRbeta clonotype. Persisting codominant clonotypes may have hidden a small pathogenic clone.

Turning to this clone: Its antigen is still unknown.

Some 38,000 productive templates were obtained per sample on average. Profiled with immunoSEQ multiplex PCR; TCRdb holds only in-frame clones, not every one. This sample carries 37,000 or so clones, 88% of them seen once, and the ten largest clones take about 0.46%. The source is a human donor with T large granular lymphocyte leukemia. Some clones in this sample may be carry-over from other donors' samples. The sample was PBMCs.

Here the CDR3 reads CASSLARGVETQYF. CDR3 DNA: TGTGCCAGCAGCTTAGCGAGGGGCGTCGAGACCCAGTACTTC. The chain links TRBV7-9 to TRBJ2-5, with D possibly called TRBD1 or TRBD2 (5 bases each). The germline V and J ends were trimmed by 0 bases and 5 bases, with 10 bases remaining between them. The CDR3 sequence is 14 residues long. Germline V gene lookup returns CDR1 SEHNR and CDR2 FQNEAQ (reference sequence).